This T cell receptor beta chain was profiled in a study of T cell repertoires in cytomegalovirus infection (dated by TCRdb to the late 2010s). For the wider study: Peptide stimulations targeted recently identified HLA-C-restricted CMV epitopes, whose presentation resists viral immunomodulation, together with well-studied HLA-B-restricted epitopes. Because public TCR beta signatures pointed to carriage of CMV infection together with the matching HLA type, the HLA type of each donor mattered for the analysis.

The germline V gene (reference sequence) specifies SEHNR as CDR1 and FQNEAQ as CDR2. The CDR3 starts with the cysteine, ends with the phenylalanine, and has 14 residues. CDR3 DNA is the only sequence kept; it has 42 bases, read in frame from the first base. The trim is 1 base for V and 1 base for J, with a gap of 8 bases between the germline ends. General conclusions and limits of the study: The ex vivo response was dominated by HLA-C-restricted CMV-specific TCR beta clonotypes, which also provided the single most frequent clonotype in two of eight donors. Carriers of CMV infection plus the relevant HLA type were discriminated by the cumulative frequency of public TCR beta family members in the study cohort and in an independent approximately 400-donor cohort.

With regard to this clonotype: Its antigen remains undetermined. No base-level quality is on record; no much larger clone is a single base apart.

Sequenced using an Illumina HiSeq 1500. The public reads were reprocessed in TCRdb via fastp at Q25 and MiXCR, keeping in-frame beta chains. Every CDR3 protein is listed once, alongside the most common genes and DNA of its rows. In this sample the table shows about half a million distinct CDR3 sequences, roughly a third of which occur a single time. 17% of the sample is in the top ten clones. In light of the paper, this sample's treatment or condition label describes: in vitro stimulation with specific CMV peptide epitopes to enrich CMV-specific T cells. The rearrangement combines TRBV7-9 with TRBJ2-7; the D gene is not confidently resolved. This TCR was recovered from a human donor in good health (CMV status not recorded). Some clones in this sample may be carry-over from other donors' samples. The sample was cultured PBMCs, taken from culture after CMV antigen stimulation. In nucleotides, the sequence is TGTGCCAGCAGCTTAGTCTCGGGTTCCTACGAGCAGTACTTC. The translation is CASSLVSGSYEQYF.